This T cell receptor beta chain came from a study of T cell responses to AZD1222 COVID-19 vaccine. Study observations and caveats: Targeting of unmutated variant regions was reportedly seen in nearly half of spike-specific TCRs. The study identified only six AZD1222 recipients as seropositive at baseline. Clonal diversity may have been underestimated in mostly white British donors. The span of vaccine-associated CD4 TCRs extended across spike, with dominance at 160-218 and 743-854.

Produced via immunoSEQ multiplex PCR; TCRdb's table is partial and in-frame only. The sample has approximately 89,000 clones; 88% are singletons. Trimming stripped 3 bases from V and 4 bases from J, with 3 bases between. Germline CDR1 and CDR2: LNHDA and SQIVND (reference sequence). The CDR3 runs 11 residues. This clone was counted a few times. What it recognizes is unknown. This rearrangement joins TRBV19 to TRBJ1-2; D remains ambiguous. The receptor's source is an adult in good health. The material was peripheral blood, obtained on day 0 of AZD1222 vaccination. In DNA form, the CDR3 reads TGTGCCAGTAGTATGTTCTATGGCTACACCTTC. Translated: CASSMFYGYTF.